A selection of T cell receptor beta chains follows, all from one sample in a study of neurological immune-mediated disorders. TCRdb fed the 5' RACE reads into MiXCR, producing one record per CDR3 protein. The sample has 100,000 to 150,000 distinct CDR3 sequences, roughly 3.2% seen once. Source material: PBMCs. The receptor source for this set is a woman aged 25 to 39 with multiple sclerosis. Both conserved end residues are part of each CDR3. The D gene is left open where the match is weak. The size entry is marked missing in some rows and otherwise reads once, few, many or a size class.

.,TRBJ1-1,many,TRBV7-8,TGTGCCAGCAGCTTAGTGGAGGGGAGCACTGAAGCTTTCTTT,CASSLVEGSTEAFF
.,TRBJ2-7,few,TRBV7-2,TGTGCCAGCAGCTTAGAGGGTGGTGGGATCTACGAGCAGTACTTC,CASSLEGGGIYEQYF
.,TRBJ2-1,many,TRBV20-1,TGCAGTGCTAGAGGGCCCAGGGACAATGAGCAGTTCTTC,CSARGPRDNEQFF
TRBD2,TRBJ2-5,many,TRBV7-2,TGTGCCAGCAGCTACCCCCCCGGGAGGGCCGGAGAGACCCAGTACTTC,CASSYPPGRAGETQYF
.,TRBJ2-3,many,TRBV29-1,TGCAGCGTTGATAAACGCGAGCGAAACACAGATACGCAGTATTTT,CSVDKRERNTDTQYF
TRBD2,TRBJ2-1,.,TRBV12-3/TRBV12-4,TGTGCCAGCAGTTTTGTCGGGGTGGGCGGGAGTGAGCAGTTCTTC,CASSFVGVGGSEQFF
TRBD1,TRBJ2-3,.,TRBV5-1,TGCGCCAGCAGCCAAGGACAGGGTGGTACAGATACGCAGTATTTT,CASSQGQGGTDTQYF
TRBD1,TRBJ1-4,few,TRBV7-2,TGTGCCAGCAGCTTAGGGGCAGGACAGGGGGCTGACGATGAAAAACTGTTTTTT,CASSLGAGQGADDEKLFF
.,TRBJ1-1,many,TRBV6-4,TGTGCCAGCAGTGACGGTAGATTGGTGCAGAACACTGAAGCTTTCTTT,CASSDGRLVQNTEAFF
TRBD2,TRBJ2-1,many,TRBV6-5,TGTGCCAGCAGTTATTCGGGCCTCGGATGGGGACTAGCGGGAAAACCCTCCTACAATGAGCAGTTCTTC,CASSYSGLGWGLAGKPSYNEQFF
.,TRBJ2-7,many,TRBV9,TGTGCCAGCAGCGTAGCATCCGGGGACACCTACGAGCAGTACTTC,CASSVASGDTYEQYF
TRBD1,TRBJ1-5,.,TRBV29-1,TGCAGCGTCGGGACAGGGAGTAGCAATCAGCACCAGCATTTT,CSVGTGSSNQHQHF
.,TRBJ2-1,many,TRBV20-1,TGCAGTGCCCGGGACTTTAGGGATGAGCAGTTCTTC,CSARDFRDEQFF
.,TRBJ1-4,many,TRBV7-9,TGTGCCAGCAGCTTACAAAAACTGTTTTTT,CASSLQKLFF
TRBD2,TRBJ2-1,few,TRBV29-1,TGCAGCGTTAAACTAGCGGGGGCCTACAATGAGCAGTTCTTC,CSVKLAGAYNEQFF
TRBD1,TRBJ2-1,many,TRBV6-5,TGTGCCAGCAGTTACGGGACAGGGACTTATTCGAATGAGCAGTTCTTC,CASSYGTGTYSNEQFF
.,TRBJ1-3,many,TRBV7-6,TGTGCCAGCAGCTCCCCCCTCTCTGGAAACACCATATATTTT,CASSSPLSGNTIYF
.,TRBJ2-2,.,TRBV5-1,TGCGCCAGCAGCTCCCCGAGCAGGAACACCGGGGAGCTGTTTTTT,CASSSPSRNTGELFF
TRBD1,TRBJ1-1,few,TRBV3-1,TGTGCCAGCAGTCCGGGACAGGGTTGGGGCACTGAAGCTTTCTTT,CASSPGQGWGTEAFF
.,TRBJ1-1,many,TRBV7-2,TGTGCCAGCAGTTTACAATCGAACACTGAAGCTTTCTTT,CASSLQSNTEAFF
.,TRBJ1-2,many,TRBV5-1,TGCGCCAGCAGCTTGGCCTTTCCGGGTTTAAGCTATGGCTACACCTTC,CASSLAFPGLSYGYTF
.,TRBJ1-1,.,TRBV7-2,TGTGCCAGCAGCTTAGCTTTTGGGACTGAAGCTTTCTTT,CASSLAFGTEAFF
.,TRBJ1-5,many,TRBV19,TGTGCCAGTAGTAACCGGCGGAGAAGCAATCAGCCCCAGCATTTT,CASSNRRRSNQPQHF
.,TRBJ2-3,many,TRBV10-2,TGCGCCAGCAGTGCTGCAGATACGCAGTATTTT,CASSAADTQYF
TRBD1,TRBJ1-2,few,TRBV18,TGTGCCACCGCCCCCGACAGGGGCTATGGCTACACCTTC,CATAPDRGYGYTF
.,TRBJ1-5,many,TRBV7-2,TGTGCCAGCAGCTTAACACAGGGTGGTCAGCCCCAGCATTTT,CASSLTQGGQPQHF
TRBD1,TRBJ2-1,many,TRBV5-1,TGCGCCAGCAGCTTGGGGGATTACAGGGGTTCCTACAATGAGCAGTTCTTC,CASSLGDYRGSYNEQFF
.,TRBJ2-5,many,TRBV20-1,TGCAGTGGGTTTCGTAGCGGCCGAAAAGAGACCCAGTACTTC,CSGFRSGRKETQYF
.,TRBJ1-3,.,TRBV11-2,TGTGCCAGCAGCTTACGCAGTGGAACTGGAAACACCATATATTTT,CASSLRSGTGNTIYF
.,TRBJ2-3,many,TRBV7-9,TGTGCCAGCAGTAACGGGACGAGCTACTCAGATACGCAGTATTTT,CASSNGTSYSDTQYF
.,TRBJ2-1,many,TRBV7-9,TGTGCCAGCAGCTTAGCGCCGGCGGGAAATGAGCAGTTCTTC,CASSLAPAGNEQFF
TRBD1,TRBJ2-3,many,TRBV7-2,TGTGCCAGCAGCTTGGACAGGGCGGCAGATACGCAGTATTTT,CASSLDRAADTQYF
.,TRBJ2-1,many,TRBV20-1,TGCAGTGCTAGCCCGGTAGCGGTAGAATACAATGAGCAGTTCTTC,CSASPVAVEYNEQFF
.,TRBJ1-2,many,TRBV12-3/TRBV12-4,TGTGCCAGCAGTTTAGAACAGGAGGGCTACACCTTC,CASSLEQEGYTF
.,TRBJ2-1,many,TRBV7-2,TGTGCCAGCAGAACCCCCGGGACACGCTACAATGAGCAGTTCTTC,CASRTPGTRYNEQFF
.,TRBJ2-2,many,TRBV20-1,TGCAGTGCTACGGGGCGGGGAAACACCGGGGAGCTGTTTTTT,CSATGRGNTGELFF
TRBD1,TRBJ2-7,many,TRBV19,TGTGCCAGTAGTCACATTCCGGGACAGGGCTACGAGCAGTACTTC,CASSHIPGQGYEQYF
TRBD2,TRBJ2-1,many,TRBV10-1,TGCGCCAGCAGTGATCAAGCCCAGCCAGCGGGAGATGCAAATGAGCAGTTCTTC,CASSDQAQPAGDANEQFF
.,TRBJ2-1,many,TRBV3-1,TGTGCCAGCTCTATAACTAGCAATTTAAATGAGCAGTTCTTC,CASSITSNLNEQFF
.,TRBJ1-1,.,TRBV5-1,TGCGCCAGCAGCGGGGGCCTGAACACTGAAGCTTTCTTT,CASSGGLNTEAFF
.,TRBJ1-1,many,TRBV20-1,TGCAGTGCTTACGGGACTTTACCCAATGAAGCTTTCTTT,CSAYGTLPNEAFF
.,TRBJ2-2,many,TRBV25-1,TGTGCCAGCAGTGTGGTCCCTGACACCGGGGAGCTGTTTTTT,CASSVVPDTGELFF
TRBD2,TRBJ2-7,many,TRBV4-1,TGCGCCAGCAGCCAAGTTGTGGCGGGGGGCTCCTACGAGCAGTACTTC,CASSQVVAGGSYEQYF
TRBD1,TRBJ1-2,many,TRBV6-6,TGTGCCAGCAGTTCAACGCCCGGACAGGGGGCGGGTGGCTACACCTTC,CASSSTPGQGAGGYTF
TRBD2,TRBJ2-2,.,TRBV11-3,TGTGCCAGCAGCGCGCCGACTAGCGGAGCGAACACCGGGGAGCTGTTTTTT,CASSAPTSGANTGELFF
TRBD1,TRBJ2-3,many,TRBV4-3,TGCGCCAGCAGCCGTGGACAGGGGAAGACAGATACGCAGTATTTT,CASSRGQGKTDTQYF
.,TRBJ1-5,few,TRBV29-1,TGCAGCGTTGGACGGGGGGGCAATCAGCCCCAGCATTTT,CSVGRGGNQPQHF
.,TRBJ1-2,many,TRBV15,TGTGCCACCAGCAGAGATTTTGGGCTCCGCCAAGGCTACACCTTC,CATSRDFGLRQGYTF